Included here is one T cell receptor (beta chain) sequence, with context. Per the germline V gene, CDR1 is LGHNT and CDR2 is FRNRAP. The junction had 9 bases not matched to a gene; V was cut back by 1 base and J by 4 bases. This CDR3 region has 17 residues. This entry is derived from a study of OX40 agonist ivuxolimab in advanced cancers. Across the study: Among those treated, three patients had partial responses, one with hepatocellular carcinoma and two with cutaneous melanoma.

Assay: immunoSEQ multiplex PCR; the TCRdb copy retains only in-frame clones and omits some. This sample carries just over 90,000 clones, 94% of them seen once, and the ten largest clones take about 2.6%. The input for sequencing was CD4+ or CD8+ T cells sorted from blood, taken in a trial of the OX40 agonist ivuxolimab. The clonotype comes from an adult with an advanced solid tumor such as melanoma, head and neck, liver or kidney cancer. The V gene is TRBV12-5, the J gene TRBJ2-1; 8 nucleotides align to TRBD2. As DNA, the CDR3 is TGTGCTAGTGGTTTGGACCCCGGGACTAGAGCTTACAATGAGCAGTTCTTC. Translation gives CASGLDPGTRAYNEQFF.